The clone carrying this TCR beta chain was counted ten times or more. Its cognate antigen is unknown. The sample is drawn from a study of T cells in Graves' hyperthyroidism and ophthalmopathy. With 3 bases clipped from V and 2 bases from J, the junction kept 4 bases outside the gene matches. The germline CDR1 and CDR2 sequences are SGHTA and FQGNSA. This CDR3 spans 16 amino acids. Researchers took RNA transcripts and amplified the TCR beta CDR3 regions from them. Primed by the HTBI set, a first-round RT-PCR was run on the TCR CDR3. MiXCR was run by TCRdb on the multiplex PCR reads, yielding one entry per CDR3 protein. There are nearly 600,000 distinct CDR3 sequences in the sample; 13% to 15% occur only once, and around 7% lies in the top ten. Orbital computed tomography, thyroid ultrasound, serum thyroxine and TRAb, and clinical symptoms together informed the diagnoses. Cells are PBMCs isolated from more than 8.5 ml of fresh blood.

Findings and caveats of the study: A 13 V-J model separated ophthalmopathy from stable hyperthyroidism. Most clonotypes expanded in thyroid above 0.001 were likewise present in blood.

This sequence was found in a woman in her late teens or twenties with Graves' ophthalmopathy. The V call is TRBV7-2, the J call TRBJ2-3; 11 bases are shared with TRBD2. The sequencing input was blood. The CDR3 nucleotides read TGTGCCAGCAGCTTCGGGACTAGCGGCCCCACAGATACGCAGTATTTT. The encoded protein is CASSFGTSGPTDTQYF.